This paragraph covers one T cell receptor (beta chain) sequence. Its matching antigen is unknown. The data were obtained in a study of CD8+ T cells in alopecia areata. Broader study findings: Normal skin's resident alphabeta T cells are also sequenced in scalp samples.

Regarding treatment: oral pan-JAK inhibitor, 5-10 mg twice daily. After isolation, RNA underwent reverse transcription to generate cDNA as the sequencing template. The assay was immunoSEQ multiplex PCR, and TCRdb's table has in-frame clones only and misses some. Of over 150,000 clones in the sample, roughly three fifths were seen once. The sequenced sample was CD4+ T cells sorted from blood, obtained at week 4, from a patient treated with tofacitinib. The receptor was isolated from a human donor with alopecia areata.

CDR3 DNA sequence: TGTGCCAGTAGCAAGCGGAACACTGAAGCTTTCTTT. Its protein is CASSKRNTEAFF. This chain joins TRBV19 and TRBJ1-1; D unclear. Germline V lookup: CDR1 LNHDA, CDR2 SQIVND (reference sequence). There are 12 residues in the CDR3. V was pared by 6 bases and J by 1 base, with 6 bases between.